This entry lists 23 T cell receptor beta chains sequenced from one sample in a study of shared clonotypes between healthy human individuals. Only in-frame clones appear in the TCRdb table, and some are missing; sequencing was by immunoSEQ multiplex PCR. Among around 2,100,000 clones, just under 95% were seen once, and the ten largest hold 0.9% to 1.5%. CD45RO-negative, CCR7-positively selected cells formed the naive CD8 fraction, excluding terminally differentiated effector memory CD45RA+ cells. Sequencing was done on a sample of naive CD8+ T cells sorted from blood. All receptors come from a man younger than 35 in good health.

The chain has TRBV7-2 and TRBJ2-7; 9 nucleotides line up with TRBD2. The CDR3 sequence is 17 residues long. The germline gives CDR1 SGHTA, CDR2 FQGNSA. Losses at the gene ends were 5 bases for V and 2 bases for J; bases not matched to a gene: 13. This CDR3 is CASSPSGGTSTTYEQYF. The CDR3 coding sequence is TGTGCCAGCAGCCCGTCAGGGGGGACTAGCACAACCTACGAGCAGTACTTC. The full variable domain, rest sourced from reference TRBV7-2 and TRBJ2-7, is GAGVSQSPSNKVTEKGKDVELRCDPISGHTALYWYRQSLGQGLEFLIYFQGNSAPDKSGLPSDRFSAERTGGSVSTLTIQRTQQEDSAVYLCASSPSGGTSTTYEQYFGPGTRLTVT.

On this clone: The sample carries other DNA sequences with the same CDR3. The V and J genes are TRBV27 and TRBJ2-7, with TRBD2 matching over 14 bases. V lost 3 bases and J lost 4; bases outside the gene matches: 2. From germline, CDR1 is MNHEY and CDR2 SMNVEV (reference sequence). The CDR3 spans 15 residues. The CDR3 bases are TGTGCCAGCAGTTTGGGGACTAGCGGGAGTTACGAGCAGTACTTC. Protein: CASSLGTSGSYEQYF.

This chain joins TRBV7-9 and TRBJ2-1; D is unclear. There are 12 residues in the CDR3. Deletions cut 5 bases from V and 7 bases from J, with 9 bases between. Germline CDR1 SEHNR, CDR2 FQNEAQ (reference sequence). CDR3 nucleotides: TGTGCCAGCAGCGTCGGGTTGAATGAGCAGTTCTTC. It is translated as CASSVGLNEQFF.

The V call is TRBV15, the J call TRBJ1-6, with D maybe TRBD1 (5 bases). This CDR3 region has 14 residues. The V and J ends lost 5 bases and 10 bases respectively, with 15 bases between them. The germline CDR1 and CDR2 sequences are LNHNV and YYDKDF (reference sequence). The CDR3 nucleotides are TGTGCCACCAGCCTTCCGCAGGGTGGGTCACCCCTCCACTTT. Protein product: CATSLPQGGSPLHF.

About this clone: Other DNA variants within this sample encode the same CDR3. The chain is built from TRBV5-1 and TRBJ2-7; no firm D call. The ends were cut back, 2 bases at V and 2 bases at J, with 8 bases in the middle. This CDR3 contains 13 residues. The germline CDR1 and CDR2 sequences are SGHRS and YFSETQ. In nucleotides, the CDR3 is TGCGCCAGCAGCTTCGGGCTAGCCTACGAGCAGTACTTC. As protein: CASSFGLAYEQYF.

The chain uses TRBV21-1 and TRBJ2-5; whether TRBD1, the table's D call, matches the DNA was not checked. TRBV21-1 is a pseudogene segment. This CDR3 region has 19 residues. The CDR3 is CASSKDRKARQGTRETQYF. CDR3 in DNA: TGTGCCAGCAGCAAAGACCGGAAAGCCCGACAGGGGACGCGGGAGACCCAGTACTTC.

The chain recombines TRBV6-6 with TRBJ1-1; tentatively, D is TRBD1 (6 bases). The CDR3 contains 15 residues. CDR1 and CDR2 (germline): MNHNY, SVGAGI (reference sequence). The germline V and J ends were trimmed by 2 bases and 0 bases, with 10 bases remaining between them. In nucleotides, the CDR3 is TGTGCCAGCAGTTACCGGGGGCACGTGAACACTGAAGCTTTCTTT. Protein sequence: CASSYRGHVNTEAFF.

Here the CDR3 reads CASSSEMNTEAFF. The DNA of the CDR3 is TGTGCCAGCAGCTCCGAAATGAACACTGAAGCTTTCTTT. This sequence joins TRBV7-9 and TRBJ1-1; D gene ambiguous. CDR1 SEHNR and CDR2 FQNEAQ come from the germline V gene (reference sequence). V lost 4 bases, J lost 0 bases, and 6 bases lay in between. CDR3 length equals 13 residues.

This clone was seen once. The V call is TRBV19, the J call TRBJ1-6, with D possibly matching TRBD1 (5 bases). The germline V gene has CDR1 LNHDA and CDR2 SQIVND (reference sequence). V gave up 3 bases and J gave up 3 bases, with 15 bases separating them. This CDR3 has 17 amino acids. The CDR3 protein is CASSMGTRGDYNSPLHF. For the CDR3, the DNA is TGTGCCAGTAGTATGGGGACGAGGGGAGACTATAATTCACCCCTCCACTTT.

Concerning this clone: This same CDR3 is encoded by further DNA sequences in the sample. The rearrangement joins TRBV9 to TRBJ2-2; D uncertain. CDR1 and CDR2 from the germline V gene are SGDLS and YYNGEE. This CDR3 region has 12 residues. V lost 5 bases to trimming and J lost 0 bases, with 2 bases between them. The CDR3 sequence is CASSTNTGELFF. CDR3 nucleotide sequence: TGTGCCAGCAGTACGAACACCGGGGAGCTGTTTTTT.

The chain combines TRBV28 with TRBJ1-2; 9 bases align to TRBD1. This CDR3 is built from 15 residues. The V gene's germline CDR1 is MDHEN and CDR2 SYDVKM. Unmatched junction bases numbered 8, after V lost 3 bases and J lost 6 bases. The CDR3 bases are TGTGCCAGCAGTTTGGCGACTACAGGGGGCCATGGCTACACCTTC. Protein sequence: CASSLATTGGHGYTF.

The chain joins TRBV2 to TRBJ2-7; D is uncertain. The CDR3 runs to 16 residues. Germline V gene sequence: CDR1 SNHLY, CDR2 FYNNEI. The V and J ends lost 0 bases and 0 bases respectively, with 12 bases between them. The CDR3 region is CASSEAPARSSYEQYF. The CDR3 nucleotides are TGTGCCAGCAGTGAAGCCCCGGCGCGGAGCTCCTACGAGCAGTACTTC.

About this clone: The identical CDR3 is also encoded by other nucleotide sequences in the sample. The V call is TRBV28, the J call TRBJ1-5; no definite D call. Germline V gene sequence: CDR1 MDHEN, CDR2 SYDVKM. V lost 3 bases, J lost 1 base, and 7 bases lay in between. CDR3 size: 14 residues. The CDR3 loop reads CASSLTGSNQPQHF. Written as DNA, the CDR3 is TGTGCCAGCAGTTTGACGGGAAGCAATCAGCCCCAGCATTTT.

J is TRBJ1-1 and V is TRBV28, with D perhaps matching TRBD1 (6 bases). Trimming removed 4 bases at V and 0 bases at J, with 24 bases between. The germline V gene has CDR1 MDHEN and CDR2 SYDVKM. The CDR3 loop spans 19 amino acids. For the CDR3, the DNA is TGTGCCAGCAGTTCTCCTCTTAAACAGGGAAGCCAAATGAACACTGAAGCTTTCTTT. Translated, it gives CASSSPLKQGSQMNTEAFF.

V and J are TRBV25-1 and TRBJ1-2; 7 nucleotides align to TRBD1. The germline V gene encodes CDR1 MGHDK and CDR2 SYGVNS. CDR3 length: 17 amino acids. With V trimmed by 8 bases and J by 2 bases, 17 bases remained unmatched. This chain's CDR3 is CASGLRDRALRNYGYTF. The DNA for the CDR3 is TGTGCCAGCGGTCTCCGGGACAGAGCTTTAAGGAACTATGGCTACACCTTC.

The chain has TRBV11-2 and TRBJ2-1, with D maybe TRBD1 (5 bases). Trimming pared 7 bases from V and 0 bases from J, leaving 10 bases between. The CDR3 loop spans 14 amino acids. Germline V CDR1 and CDR2: SGHAT, FQNNGV. CDR3 sequence (DNA): TGTGCCAGCATACAGGAGAGCTCCTACAATGAGCAGTTCTTC. Translated, it gives CASIQESSYNEQFF.

CDR3 loop: CASSVGTGGFVDPLHF. Here the CDR3 DNA reads TGTGCCAGCAGCGTCGGGACAGGGGGTTTCGTCGATCCCCTCCACTTT. The chain is built from TRBV9 and TRBJ1-6; 11 nucleotides match TRBD1. The CDR3 has 16 amino acids. With 2 bases clipped from V and 13 bases from J, the junction kept 11 bases outside the gene matches. CDR1 is SGDLS, CDR2 YYNGEE, per germline.

The chain has TRBV30 and TRBJ2-7; D remains unclear. CDR1 GTSNPN and CDR2 SVGIG come from the germline V gene (reference sequence). There are 12 residues in the CDR3. V was shortened by 1 base and J by 7 bases, with 11 bases between the two germline ends. CDR3 sequence reads: CAWSGGTWEQYF. CDR3 nucleotide sequence: TGTGCCTGGAGTGGAGGAACCTGGGAGCAGTACTTC.

The rearrangement uses TRBV6-5 and TRBJ2-7; 11 bases match TRBD2. The V and J ends lost 5 bases and 7 bases, in that order; junction bases with no gene match: 10. This CDR3 is 15 amino acids long. Looked up from germline, CDR1 is MNHEY and CDR2 is SVGAGI. The CDR3 sequence is CASSPGTSGPGEQYF. CDR3 bases: TGTGCCAGCAGTCCCGGGACTAGCGGTCCCGGAGAGCAGTACTTC.

The chain combines TRBV27 with TRBJ2-7; the match to TRBD1 covers 9 bases. V trimming: 1 base; J trimming: 5 bases; junction bases outside the gene matches: 6. This CDR3 region has 15 residues. Germline V gene sequence: CDR1 MNHEY, CDR2 SMNVEV (reference sequence). CDR3 nucleotide sequence: TGTGCCAGCAGTTTATTAGGGACAGGGCCCAACGAGCAGTACTTC. Protein: CASSLLGTGPNEQYF.

The rearrangement links TRBV5-1 to TRBJ2-5; 9 bases map to TRBD2. The J segment lost 5 bases and the V segment lost 3 bases, leaving 5 bases of the junction unmatched. In germline, CDR1 is SGHRS, CDR2 YFSETQ. The CDR3 covers 14 residues. DNA for the CDR3: TGCGCCAGCAGCTCGGGACTAGCCGGTGAGACCCAGTACTTC. Translating gives CASSSGLAGETQYF.

About this clone: This same CDR3 is encoded by further DNA sequences in the sample. The chain uses TRBV4-1 and TRBJ2-1; tentative D call: TRBD2 (6 bases). The CDR3 contains 15 residues. V was pared by 0 bases and J by 6 bases, with 12 bases between. Germline CDR1 and CDR2: MGHRA and YSYEKL. The CDR3 sequence is CASSQDSGSLNEQFF. CDR3 bases: TGCGCCAGCAGCCAAGATTCCGGGAGTCTCAATGAGCAGTTCTTC.

This chain joins TRBV28 and TRBJ2-7; D possibly matches TRBD1 or TRBD2 (5 bases each). V gave up 6 bases and J gave up 0 bases, with 15 bases separating them. The CDR3 loop spans 15 amino acids. CDR1 and CDR2 from the germline V gene are MDHEN and SYDVKM. In DNA form, the CDR3 reads TGTGCCAGCAGCCCAGAGGCAGGGAGCTCCTACGAGCAGTACTTC. The encoded protein is CASSPEAGSSYEQYF.